A selection of T cell receptor beta chains follows, all from one sample in a study of T-cell reconstitution after alpha-beta-depleted transplantation in children. TCRdb re-analysed the PCR reads in MiXCR, keeping a single row per CDR3 protein. The sample lists about 830,000 distinct CDR3 sequences, approximately 15% seen once, with approximately 5% in the top ten. The sequencing here drew on PBMCs, mostly from graft donor cells, taken 360 days after TCRalphabeta/CD19-depleted stem cell transplant. Every receptor here comes from a male patient younger than 18 who had a stem cell transplant for acute lymphoblastic leukemia, so the T cells may come from the graft donor. Both conserved end residues are part of each CDR3. The order of the fields is V gene, D gene, clone size, J gene, CDR3 protein, CDR3 DNA. A D gene is named only where the DNA matches it firmly. The size of a clone is reported for some rows only, either as once, few or many, or as a class for expanded clones.

V: TRBV20-1
D: TRBD2
size: few
J: TRBJ2-7
CDR3: CSPLTGTNYEQYF
DNA: TGCAGTCCCCTGACCGGGACTAACTACGAGCAGTACTTC

V: TRBV12-3/TRBV12-4
D: -
size: few
J: TRBJ1-1
CDR3: CATQIFGTEAFF
DNA: TGTGCCACGCAGATTTTTGGCACTGAAGCTTTCTTT

V: TRBV27
D: TRBD2
size: -
J: TRBJ2-3
CDR3: CASSRFGTSGRGTDTQYF
DNA: TGTGCCAGCAGTCGATTCGGGACTAGCGGGAGGGGAACAGATACGCAGTATTTT

V: TRBV4-1
D: -
size: many
J: TRBJ2-1
CDR3: CASSPGPRWDNEQFF
DNA: TGCGCCAGCAGCCCCGGGCCCCGCTGGGACAATGAGCAGTTCTTC

V: TRBV5-1
D: -
size: -
J: TRBJ2-2
CDR3: CASSTWTTNTGELFF
DNA: TGCGCCAGCAGCACCTGGACAACGAACACCGGGGAGCTGTTTTTT

V: TRBV20-1
D: TRBD1
size: few
J: TRBJ2-5
CDR3: CSAGDRVVQETQYF
DNA: TGCAGTGCTGGGGACAGGGTTGTCCAAGAGACCCAGTACTTC

V: TRBV5-1
D: TRBD1
size: few
J: TRBJ2-5
CDR3: CASSSSTGVSLQETQYF
DNA: TGCGCCAGCAGCTCCTCAACAGGGGTGAGCTTACAAGAGACCCAGTACTTC

V: TRBV10-2
D: -
size: many
J: TRBJ2-2
CDR3: CASRGRNTGELFF
DNA: TGCGCCAGCAGGGGACGGAACACCGGGGAGCTGTTTTTT

V: TRBV20-1
D: -
size: few
J: TRBJ2-3
CDR3: CSAAPTGRGGSAQYF
DNA: TGCAGTGCTGCGCCGACAGGGAGGGGGGGATCGGCGCAGTATTTT

V: TRBV12-3/TRBV12-4
D: TRBD2
size: few
J: TRBJ2-7
CDR3: CASSPPGLAVLEQYF
DNA: TGTGCCAGCAGCCCCCCGGGACTAGCGGTCCTCGAGCAGTACTTC

V: TRBV14
D: -
size: few
J: TRBJ2-5
CDR3: CASSQAQGLQETQYF
DNA: TGTGCCAGCAGCCAAGCCCAGGGTCTCCAAGAGACCCAGTACTTC

V: TRBV20-1
D: -
size: few
J: TRBJ2-3
CDR3: CSAPRGSSTDTQYF
DNA: TGCAGTGCTCCAAGGGGGTCCTCCACAGATACGCAGTATTTT

V: TRBV28
D: -
size: many
J: TRBJ1-5
CDR3: CASSYDTGRAQHF
DNA: TGTGCCAGCAGCTACGATACAGGGAGGGCCCAGCATTTT

V: TRBV4-1
D: -
size: few
J: TRBJ2-1
CDR3: CASSQGGLTDNEQFF
DNA: TGCGCCAGCAGCCAAGGAGGACTAACCGACAATGAGCAGTTCTTC

V: TRBV6-5
D: TRBD2
size: -
J: TRBJ2-3
CDR3: CASSSITSGTQYF
DNA: TGTGCCAGCAGTTCCATAACTAGCGGTACGCAGTATTTT

V: TRBV4-1
D: -
size: -
J: TRBJ1-1
CDR3: CASSQGRNSMNTEAFF
DNA: TGCGCCAGCAGCCAAGGGCGGAACAGCATGAACACTGAAGCTTTCTTT

V: TRBV7-9
D: TRBD1
size: few
J: TRBJ2-7
CDR3: CASSLTGGSPYEQYF
DNA: TGTGCCAGCAGCTTGACAGGGGGCTCCCCCTACGAGCAGTACTTC

V: TRBV7-9
D: TRBD2
size: few
J: TRBJ2-3
CDR3: CASSFLAGEPDTQYF
DNA: TGTGCCAGCAGCTTCTTAGCGGGAGAGCCAGATACGCAGTATTTT

V: TRBV4-1
D: -
size: -
J: TRBJ1-5
CDR3: CASSQDGGGNQPQHF
DNA: TGCGCCAGCAGCCAAGACGGAGGCGGGAATCAGCCCCAGCATTTT

V: TRBV29-1
D: -
size: few
J: TRBJ2-1
CDR3: CSVEDFADTYNEQFF
DNA: TGCAGCGTTGAAGATTTCGCTGACACCTACAATGAGCAGTTCTTC

V: TRBV7-9
D: -
size: few
J: TRBJ2-2
CDR3: CASSPRDHVTGELFF
DNA: TGTGCCAGCAGCCCAAGGGATCATGTCACCGGGGAGCTGTTTTTT

V: TRBV12-3/TRBV12-4
D: -
size: -
J: TRBJ2-3
CDR3: CASSRRSDTDTQYF
DNA: TGTGCCAGCAGTAGACGGAGTGACACAGATACGCAGTATTTT

V: TRBV27
D: TRBD2
size: many
J: TRBJ2-1
CDR3: CASSSLLAGVSVDEQFF
DNA: TGTGCCAGCAGTTCGTTACTAGCGGGAGTTTCCGTGGATGAGCAGTTCTTC

V: TRBV11-2
D: TRBD2
size: many
J: TRBJ2-7
CDR3: CASSLDSNSGGSYEQYF
DNA: TGTGCCAGCAGCTTAGATTCGAATAGCGGGGGATCCTACGAGCAGTACTTC

V: TRBV20-1
D: -
size: few
J: TRBJ2-7
CDR3: CSARGVRDTAYEQYF
DNA: TGCAGTGCTAGAGGAGTGCGGGACACTGCCTACGAGCAGTACTTC

V: TRBV9
D: -
size: -
J: TRBJ2-2
CDR3: CASSGTHRGAVF
DNA: TGTGCCAGCAGCGGCACACACCGGGGAGCCGTTTTT

V: TRBV7-6
D: -
size: -
J: TRBJ1-1
CDR3: CASSSRPTLLGGFTEAFF
DNA: TGTGCCAGCAGCTCCAGGCCCACACTTCTGGGAGGGTTCACTGAAGCTTTCTTT

V: TRBV7-9
D: -
size: -
J: TRBJ1-3
CDR3: CASSLPYGLNTIYF
DNA: TGTGCCAGCAGCTTGCCATACGGGTTGAACACCATATATTTT

V: TRBV6-2/TRBV6-3
D: TRBD2
size: -
J: TRBJ2-7
CDR3: CASSYVSQLAGAPYEQYF
DNA: TGTGCCAGCAGTTACGTAAGTCAACTAGCGGGGGCCCCCTACGAGCAGTACTTC

V: TRBV5-1
D: -
size: -
J: TRBJ2-3
CDR3: CASSHNTNPTTDTQYF
DNA: TGCGCCAGCAGCCATAACACAAATCCTACCACAGATACGCAGTATTTT

V: TRBV12-3/TRBV12-4
D: -
size: -
J: TRBJ2-1
CDR3: CASSPEKIRINEQFF
DNA: TGTGCCAGCAGTCCGGAGAAAATCCGGATTAATGAGCAGTTCTTC

V: TRBV10-3
D: TRBD1
size: -
J: TRBJ1-2
CDR3: CAIRRDRGVYGYTF
DNA: TGTGCCATCAGAAGGGACAGGGGCGTGTATGGCTACACCTTC

V: TRBV7-9
D: -
size: few
J: TRBJ2-3
CDR3: CASRMRRSTDTQYF
DNA: TGTGCCAGCAGGATGCGCAGAAGCACAGATACGCAGTATTTT

V: TRBV25-1
D: -
size: few
J: TRBJ2-1
CDR3: CASSDSGAGLGNEQFF
DNA: TGTGCCAGCAGTGATAGTGGCGCGGGGTTAGGGAATGAGCAGTTCTTC

V: TRBV12-3/TRBV12-4
D: -
size: many
J: TRBJ2-3
CDR3: CASTPPSADTQYF
DNA: TGTGCCAGTACCCCTCCCTCCGCAGATACGCAGTATTTT

V: TRBV7-3
D: TRBD2
size: -
J: TRBJ2-1
CDR3: CASSPSRSGISSYNEQFF
DNA: TGTGCCAGCAGCCCCAGTCGTAGCGGGATTAGCTCCTACAATGAGCAGTTCTTC

V: TRBV29-1
D: -
size: -
J: TRBJ2-5
CDR3: CSFVVQQETQYF
DNA: TGCAGCTTCGTAGTACAACAAGAGACCCAGTACTTC

V: TRBV6-5
D: -
size: few
J: TRBJ2-3
CDR3: CASSYRDPGTDTQYF
DNA: TGTGCCAGCAGTTACCGGGATCCGGGTACAGATACGCAGTATTTT

V: TRBV6-1
D: TRBD1
size: -
J: TRBJ1-4
CDR3: CASRLTGTGGEKLFF
DNA: TGTGCCAGCAGACTTACGGGGACAGGGGGGGAAAAACTGTTTTTT

V: TRBV11-1
D: -
size: -
J: TRBJ1-4
CDR3: CASSSSVRQSLATNEKLFF
DNA: TGTGCCAGCAGCTCCTCAGTGAGACAATCTCTGGCAACTAATGAAAAACTGTTTTTT

V: TRBV20-1
D: -
size: -
J: TRBJ2-2
CDR3: CSARDWDFTGELFF
DNA: TGCAGTGCTAGAGATTGGGACTTCACCGGGGAGCTGTTTTTT

V: TRBV18
D: TRBD2
size: many
J: TRBJ2-3
CDR3: CASSPGTSGPRADTQYF
DNA: TGTGCCAGCTCACCCGGGACTAGCGGACCCAGGGCAGATACGCAGTATTTT

V: TRBV12-3/TRBV12-4
D: TRBD2
size: few
J: TRBJ2-7
CDR3: CASSLVGGIYEQYF
DNA: TGTGCCAGCAGTCTGGTCGGGGGGATCTACGAGCAGTACTTC

V: TRBV29-1
D: TRBD1
size: few
J: TRBJ1-3
CDR3: CSADGTGSGNTIYF
DNA: TGCAGCGCAGACGGGACAGGGTCTGGAAACACCATATATTTT

V: TRBV7-9
D: TRBD1
size: -
J: TRBJ2-7
CDR3: CASSPRDRASYEQYF
DNA: TGTGCCAGCAGCCCCCGGGACAGGGCCTCATACGAGCAGTACTTC

V: TRBV6-1
D: -
size: -
J: TRBJ2-7
CDR3: CASSRNSRTAYEQYF
DNA: TGTGCCAGCAGCCGAAATTCCAGGACAGCCTACGAGCAGTACTTC

V: TRBV19
D: TRBD2
size: -
J: TRBJ2-5
CDR3: CATAGLPEETQYF
DNA: TGTGCCACTGCGGGACTACCAGAAGAGACCCAGTACTTC

V: TRBV7-3
D: TRBD2
size: few
J: TRBJ2-1
CDR3: CASSPRTSGSLNNEQFF
DNA: TGTGCCAGCAGCCCCCGGACTAGCGGGAGTTTAAACAATGAGCAGTTCTTC